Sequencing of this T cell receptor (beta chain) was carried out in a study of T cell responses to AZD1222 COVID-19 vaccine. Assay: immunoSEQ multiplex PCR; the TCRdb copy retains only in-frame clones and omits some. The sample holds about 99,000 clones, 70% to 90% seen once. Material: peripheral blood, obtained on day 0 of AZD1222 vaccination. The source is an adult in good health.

CDR3 DNA sequence: TGTGCCAGCAATAATAAGCGGATCGGGGACAGGGGTAGCAATCAGCCCCAGCATTTT. Protein product: CASNNKRIGDRGSNQPQHF. The genes are TRBV5-4 and TRBJ1-5, with TRBD1 identical over 10 bases. CDR1 SGHNT and CDR2 YYREEE come from the germline V gene (reference sequence). The CDR3 is made up of 19 amino acids. The junction had 15 bases not matched to a gene; V was cut back by 6 bases and J by 0 bases.